This is a list of T cell receptor beta chains from one sample in a study of persistence of HIV-infected CD4 T cells. Their cognate antigens are unknown. This table comes from immunoSEQ multiplex PCR, and its TCRdb copy is limited to in-frame clones, with some not included. The sample has tens of thousands of clones; around 78% are singletons. The sequencing here drew on CD4+ T cells sorted from PBMCs after approximately 19-hour stimulation, taken from a patient who received antiretroviral therapy. The receptors stem from an adult man with HIV who was CMV-seropositive. CDR3s include the opening cysteine and the closing phenylalanine or tryptophan. The D gene is left open where the match is weak. Size values are once, few and many counts, or a class for expanded clones, and some rows have none.

16,TRBJ2-1,TRBD2,TRBV4-3,NA,TGCGCCAGCAGCGCCCACCCTAGCGGGAGTAGCCATGAGCAGTTCTTC,CASSAHPSGSSHEQFF
12,TRBJ2-7,TRBD2,TRBV29-1,NA,TGCAGCTTGATCGGGGGGTCAGGCGAGCAGTACTTC,CSLIGGSGEQYF
17,TRBJ2-1,NA,TRBV19,once,TGTGCCAGTAGTATGATATACGAGGCAGGGGTCAACAATGAGCAGTTCTTC,CASSMIYEAGVNNEQFF
17,TRBJ2-1,TRBD2,TRBV27,NA,TGTGCCAGCACCACAAGGGTGTCTAGCGGGTACAACAATGAGCAGTTCTTC,CASTTRVSSGYNNEQFF
17,TRBJ2-1,TRBD2,TRBV5-4,NA,TGTGCCAGCAGCTTGGTTGCGGGGGGGAGTGGGTACAATGAGCAGTTCTTC,CASSLVAGGSGYNEQFF
12,TRBJ1-2,NA,TRBV7-9,few,TGTGCCAGCAGCTTAGGCAGGGATGGCTACACCTTC,CASSLGRDGYTF
18,TRBJ2-6,NA,TRBV13,NA,TGTGCCAGCAGCTTAGGACAGTTTGAGGGATCTGGGGCCAACGTCCTGACTTTC,CASSLGQFEGSGANVLTF
13,TRBJ1-3,NA,TRBV4-3,NA,TGCGCCAGCAGCCTTGCATCGGGAAACACCATATATTTT,CASSLASGNTIYF
14,TRBJ2-2,NA,TRBV9,NA,TGTGCCAGCAGCGTAGTGGGGGACACCGGGGAGCTGTTTTTT,CASSVVGDTGELFF
15,TRBJ1-1,TRBD1,TRBV27,NA,TGTGCCAGCAGTTATCGCGGGACAGGGGAAACTGAAGCTTTCTTT,CASSYRGTGETEAFF
10,TRBJ1-2,NA,TRBV6-6,NA,TGTGCCAGCAGGGAGGGGGGCTACACCTTC,CASREGGYTF
17,TRBJ2-2,TRBD1,TRBV3-1/TRBV3-2,NA,TGTGCCAGCAGCCAAGATCTGGGACAGGGTCGGACCGGGGAGCTGTTTTTT,CASSQDLGQGRTGELFF
14,TRBJ1-5,NA,TRBV7-9,NA,TGTGCCAGCAGCTTAGAAAATAGCAATCAGCCCCAGCATTTT,CASSLENSNQPQHF
18,TRBJ2-1,TRBD2,TRBV19,NA,TGTGCCAGTAGTACCGCTCCACTTCTAGCGGGAGTAGGCAATGAGCAGTTCTTC,CASSTAPLLAGVGNEQFF
15,TRBJ2-6,NA,TRBV5-4,NA,TGTGCCAGCAGCTCGGGACCTGGGGGGGCCAACGTCCTGACTTTC,CASSSGPGGANVLTF
15,TRBJ2-7,NA,TRBV19,NA,TGTGCCAGTAGTATTCGATCGGACAGTATTTACGAGCAGTACTTC,CASSIRSDSIYEQYF
14,TRBJ1-5,NA,TRBV10-3,NA,TGTGCCATCAGTTTGGGCCTTACGGGTCAGCCCCAGCATTTT,CAISLGLTGQPQHF
16,TRBJ2-7,NA,TRBV4-2,NA,TGTGCCAGCAGCCAAGAGGCCGGGTCCAACTCCTACGAGCAGTACTTC,CASSQEAGSNSYEQYF
13,TRBJ1-5,NA,TRBV19,NA,TGTGCCAGTAGTATAAACGGCAATCAGCCCCAGCATTTT,CASSINGNQPQHF
15,TRBJ2-3,NA,TRBV4-1,NA,TGCGCCAGCAGCTTTTATCATCAAAGCACAGATACGCAGTATTTT,CASSFYHQSTDTQYF
19,TRBJ2-1,TRBD2,TRBV4-3,NA,TGCGCCAGCAGCCCGAGGGGGACTAGCGGGGGCGCCGTATCCAATGAGCAGTTCTTC,CASSPRGTSGGAVSNEQFF
13,TRBJ1-1,NA,TRBV12-3/TRBV12-4,NA,TGTGCCAGCAGCCCCGAGGGCAGGGTGACGGCTTTCTTT,CASSPEGRVTAFF
13,TRBJ1-1,TRBD1,TRBV18,NA,TGTGCCAGCCGGGGACAGATGAACACTGAAGCTTTCTTT,CASRGQMNTEAFF
15,TRBJ2-1,TRBD2,TRBV7-8,NA,TGTGCCAGCAGCTTACGAGCGGGGGGGCCTATACAGCAGTTCTTC,CASSLRAGGPIQQFF
13,TRBJ2-3,NA,TRBV29-1,NA,TGCAGCGTTGGAGGGGTAGCCACAGATACGCAGTATTTT,CSVGGVATDTQYF
15,TRBJ2-7,TRBD2,TRBV19,NA,TGTGCCAGTAGTCGGACTAGCGGGAGTTCCTACGAGCAGTACTTC,CASSRTSGSSYEQYF
18,TRBJ1-1,NA,TRBV27,NA,TGTGCCAGCAGTTTGAGTATGTCGATAACTACCCGGCCCACTGAAGCTTTCTTT,CASSLSMSITTRPTEAFF
16,TRBJ1-1,NA,TRBV18,NA,TGTGCCAGCTCACCGAACTCCGGGACACTGAACACTGAAGCTTTCTTT,CASSPNSGTLNTEAFF
14,TRBJ2-1,NA,TRBV9,NA,TGTGCCAGCAGCGTAGAACTAGCTTCTAATGAGCAGTTCTTC,CASSVELASNEQFF
11,TRBJ2-7,NA,TRBV18,NA,TGTGCCAGCACGCCCGGGAACGAGCAGTACTTC,CASTPGNEQYF
13,TRBJ1-5,TRBD1,TRBV6-5,few,TGTGCCAGCAGACGGGACAGGGGAATGCCCCAGCATTTT,CASRRDRGMPQHF
15,TRBJ1-2,TRBD1,TRBV27,once,TGTGCCAGCAGGGAACATGGACAGGCGAACTATGGCTACACCTTC,CASREHGQANYGYTF
13,TRBJ2-2,NA,TRBV19,NA,TGTGCCAGTAGTACGGGACGGACCGGGGAGCTGTTTTTT,CASSTGRTGELFF
16,TRBJ2-1,NA,TRBV7-2,NA,TGTGCCAGCAGCTTAGTTCCTGGGACACTCAACAATGAGCAGTTCTTC,CASSLVPGTLNNEQFF
15,TRBJ2-3,NA,TRBV19,NA,TGTGCCAGTTCCGTCCTCGGACGAGGGACAGATACGCAGTATTTT,CASSVLGRGTDTQYF
16,TRBJ2-6,TRBD1,TRBV6-1,NA,TGTGCCAGCAGTGCCGGGACAGGGGCTGGGGCCAACGTCCTGACTTTC,CASSAGTGAGANVLTF
14,TRBJ1-1,NA,TRBV2,few,TGTGCCAGCAGGGCCCACTCGCCCGGTGGTGAAGCTTTCTTT,CASRAHSPGGEAFF
14,TRBJ1-5,NA,TRBV30,few,TGTGCCTGGAGTGCCCCCGGGGGGAATCAGCCCCAGCATTTT,CAWSAPGGNQPQHF
14,TRBJ2-7,TRBD2,TRBV3-1/TRBV3-2,NA,TGTGCCAGCAGTCGACTAGCGGGAGGTTACGAGCAGTACTTC,CASSRLAGGYEQYF
11,TRBJ1-2,NA,TRBV5-8,NA,TGTGCCAGCAGCTTAGGGGCTGGCTACACCTTC,CASSLGAGYTF
14,TRBJ1-6,NA,TRBV2,NA,TGTGCCAGGTCTGGCGTTGGGCCCTATTCACCCCTCCACTTT,CARSGVGPYSPLHF
15,TRBJ2-7,TRBD1,TRBV11-3,NA,TGTGCCAGCAGCTTAGGGGGACAGGGCCACTACGAGCAGTACTTC,CASSLGGQGHYEQYF
14,TRBJ2-5,NA,TRBV6-2/TRBV6-3,once,TGTGCCAGCAGTTACGGTAGCCGGAGGGAGACCCAGTACTTC,CASSYGSRRETQYF
17,TRBJ1-1,NA,TRBV7-9,NA,TGTGCCAGCAGCTTACCCCGGGGTGTGGTGGCAAACACTGAAGCTTTCTTT,CASSLPRGVVANTEAFF
15,TRBJ2-3,NA,TRBV2,NA,TGTGCCAGCAGCCCCGGACAGACTAGCACAGATACGCAGTATTTT,CASSPGQTSTDTQYF
15,TRBJ1-1,TRBD1,TRBV18,NA,TGTGCCAGCTCACGGGAACAGGGGGGCAGGACTGAAGCTTTCTTT,CASSREQGGRTEAFF
17,TRBJ1-2,NA,TRBV5-6,NA,TGTGCCAGCAGTCCCTCACTACGGGACAAACCTAACTATGGCTACACCTTC,CASSPSLRDKPNYGYTF
11,TRBJ1-2,NA,TRBV20-1,NA,TGCAGTGCCTGGGAAAACTATGGCTACACCTTC,CSAWENYGYTF